This TCR beta chain was profiled in a study of OX40 agonist ivuxolimab in advanced cancers. Overall study results and limits: CD4+ T cells averaged fewer expanded clones than CD8+ T cells.

Points on this clone: What it binds is not known.

The data were produced by immunoSEQ multiplex PCR, yet TCRdb's version contains in-frame clones alone and is incomplete. The data hold about 58,000 clones, with around four fifths observed a single time. V was clipped by 3 bases and J by 1 base, with 9 bases between them. CDR1 is SGHTA and CDR2 is FQGNSA in the germline V gene. The CDR3 covers 14 residues. This receptor was identified in an adult with an advanced solid tumor such as melanoma, head and neck, liver or kidney cancer. Sequencing used CD4+ or CD8+ T cells sorted from blood, obtained in a trial of the OX40 agonist ivuxolimab. The V call is TRBV7-2, the J call TRBJ2-5, with D possibly being TRBD1 (6 bases). As DNA, the CDR3 is TGTGCCAGCAGCTTCCAGGGGCGCCAAGAGACCCAGTACTTC. Residues: CASSFQGRQETQYF.